The 30 T cell receptor beta chains below were found in one sample sequenced in a study of blood T cell repertoires in COVID-19 (TCRdb year 2020). Library construction relied on the immunoSEQ multiplex PCR assay. This is the immuneACCESS table as TCRdb keeps it, with only in-frame sequences that have V and J called. A part of the clones is gone; compared with another copy, unresolved V genes explain less than half, and the rest is unexplained. The sample includes about 260,000 clones, with around 90% observed a single time. The top ten constitute 2% to 2.5% of the sample. Sequenced material: peripheral blood. The receptors were sampled from a woman aged 50 to 60 who had recovered from COVID-19.

The chain recombines TRBV5-4 with TRBJ2-7; 9 nucleotides line up with TRBD1. Unmatched junction bases numbered 1, after V lost 1 base and J lost 2 bases. The CDR3 totals 14 residues. Germline V gene lookup returns CDR1 SGHNT and CDR2 YYREEE (reference sequence). This CDR3 is CASSLRQGAYEQYF. The CDR3 DNA follows: TGTGCCAGCAGCTTGAGACAGGGGGCCTACGAGCAGTACTTC.

The chain employs TRBV7-9 and TRBJ1-3; a possible D gene is TRBD1 (5 bases). Between the trimmed V and J ends, which lost 4 bases and 10 bases, there was a span of 11 bases. CDR3 length equals 12 residues. CDR1 SEHNR and CDR2 FQNEAQ come from the germline V gene (reference sequence). CDR3 protein: CASSSSAGTIYF. CDR3 DNA sequence: TGTGCCAGCAGCTCCTCAGCAGGGACCATATATTTT.

The J gene is TRBJ2-1, the V gene TRBV7-2, with 8 bases lining up with TRBD2. This CDR3 contains 16 residues. V trimming: 5 bases; J trimming: 5 bases; junction bases outside the gene matches: 11. Germline values: CDR1 SGHTA, CDR2 FQGNSA. The CDR3 sequence: CASSGLSGGGHNEQFF. The DNA for the CDR3 is TGTGCCAGCAGCGGGCTGAGCGGGGGAGGACACAATGAGCAGTTCTTC.

V is TRBV28 and J is TRBJ1-5; 7 nucleotides agree with TRBD1. Trimming at V came to 6 bases and at J to 4 bases, leaving 9 bases not matched to a gene. The CDR3 sequence is 15 residues long. The V gene's germline CDR1 is MDHEN and CDR2 SYDVKM. Written as DNA, the CDR3 is TGTGCCAGCAGCATCCTGAACAGGGGTAATCAGCCCCAGCATTTT. Its protein is CASSILNRGNQPQHF.

The rearrangement joins TRBV20-1 to TRBJ1-2; a weak D match, TRBD1 (6 bases). With 4 bases removed from V and 1 base from J, the gap between germline ends came to 10 bases. The CDR3 covers 13 residues. Germline V gene sequence: CDR1 DFQATT, CDR2 SNEGSKA (reference sequence). CDR3 protein: CSATDRYNYGYTF. The CDR3 nucleotides read TGCAGTGCTACTGACAGGTATAACTATGGCTACACCTTC.

This chain links TRBV30 with TRBJ1-2; D remains unclear. CDR3 length equals 10 residues. Germline V CDR1 and CDR2: GTSNPN, SVGIG (reference sequence). Trimming cost V 5 bases and J 10 bases, with 11 bases left between them. This CDR3 reads CAWGSYSYTF. CDR3 DNA: TGTGCCTGGGGATCATACTCCTACACCTTC.

The V and J genes are TRBV4-3 and TRBJ2-1, with D perhaps matching TRBD1 (5 bases). Germline V lookup: CDR1 LGHNA, CDR2 YSLEER. This CDR3 is 14 amino acids long. Trimming shortened V by 0 bases and J by 8 bases, and 11 bases separated the two germline ends. CDR3 in amino acids: CASSQDGALDEQFF. In DNA form, the CDR3 reads TGCGCCAGCAGCCAAGATGGGGCCTTGGATGAGCAGTTCTTC.

The V gene is TRBV19, the J gene TRBJ2-1, with 9 bases identical to TRBD1. CDR1 is LNHDA and CDR2 is SQIVND in the germline V gene (reference sequence). CDR3 size: 16 residues. The V segment lost 4 bases and the J segment 7 bases; nucleotides outside the gene matches: 11. The DNA for the CDR3 is TGTGCCAGTAGTACGCTGGGACAGGGAGTTCTAAATGAGCAGTTCTTC. Its protein is CASSTLGQGVLNEQFF.

The chain combines TRBV18 with TRBJ1-1; TRBD1 agrees at 10 bases. This CDR3 has 15 amino acids. CDR1 is KGHSH and CDR2 is LQKENI in the germline V gene. The J segment lost 3 bases and the V segment lost 3 bases, leaving 4 bases of the junction unmatched. CDR3 sequence: CASSPAGTGDTEAFF. CDR3 coding DNA: TGTGCCAGCTCACCCGCCGGGACAGGGGACACTGAAGCTTTCTTT.

CDR3 DNA: TGTGCCAGCACCCGCCCCGGGACAGTCAACACCATATATTTT. Translating it yields CASTRPGTVNTIYF. The chain uses TRBV5-6 and TRBJ1-3; 7 bases agree with TRBD1. Trimming took 6 bases from V and 7 from J; bases not matched to a gene: 10. This CDR3 comprises 14 residues. Germline lookup yields CDR1 SGHDT and CDR2 YYEEEE.

V and J are TRBV6-5 and TRBJ1-5; perhaps TRBD1 as D (6 bases). The CDR3 is made up of 13 amino acids. V was shortened by 6 bases and J by 5 bases, with 11 bases between the two germline ends. The germline V gene encodes CDR1 MNHEY and CDR2 SVGAGI. Here the CDR3 reads CASSYDRYQPQHF. The CDR3, as DNA: TGTGCCAGCAGCTATGACAGGTATCAGCCCCAGCATTTT.

The genes are TRBV5-1 and TRBJ2-3, with D unclear. The CDR3 is 15 amino acids. Germline V gene lookup returns CDR1 SGHRS and CDR2 YFSETQ. V was pared by 0 bases and J by 3 bases, with 11 bases between. CDR3 in amino acids: CASSLVSAGTDTQYF. In DNA form, the CDR3 reads TGCGCCAGCAGCTTGGTTTCTGCAGGAACAGATACGCAGTATTTT.

This clone was detected only once. Mismatch with germline at one junction end may stem from a read error. The J gene is TRBJ2-7, the V gene TRBV28, with TRBD2 matching 10 bases. Germline V CDR1 and CDR2: MDHEN, SYDVKM. The CDR3 sequence is 12 residues long. CDR3 loop: CASRPHLAGADF. The CDR3 coding sequence is TGTGCCAGCAGACCCCACCTAGCGGGGGCAGACTTC.

V is TRBV21-1 and J is TRBJ2-7; the DNA was not compared with TRBD1, the D call given in the table. TRBV21-1 is shown as a pseudogene. The CDR3 is made up of 16 amino acids. Written as DNA, the CDR3 is TGTGCCAGCAGCAAAGCGAGGGACAGGGGTTCCTACGAGCAGTACTTC. As protein: CASSKARDRGSYEQYF.

This chain connects TRBV9 to TRBJ1-1; D is ambiguous. V shed 4 bases and J shed 1 base, with 11 bases lying between them. Germline values: CDR1 SGDLS, CDR2 YYNGEE. This CDR3 is built from 14 residues. The CDR3 DNA reads as TGTGCCAGCAGCCCCCACGGGAGGAACACTGAAGCTTTCTTT. This translates into CASSPHGRNTEAFF.

This chain connects TRBV28 to TRBJ1-2; 7 nucleotides match TRBD1. Germline values: CDR1 MDHEN, CDR2 SYDVKM. Losses at the gene ends were 2 bases for V and 2 bases for J; bases not matched to a gene: 11. The CDR3 totals 17 residues. This CDR3 reads CASSLTGWGQKNYGYTF. As DNA, the CDR3 is TGTGCCAGCAGTTTAACTGGGTGGGGACAGAAAAACTATGGCTACACCTTC.

The V gene is TRBV7-9, the J gene TRBJ2-2; 8 nucleotides line up with TRBD2. This CDR3 has 18 amino acids. V was clipped by 5 bases and J by 4 bases; unmatched bases: 15. CDR1 and CDR2 from the germline V gene are SEHNR and FQNEAQ (reference sequence). The CDR3 DNA is TGTGCCAGCAGCGGACCTCCAGGGGTGGCGGGGGGCACCGGGGAGCTGTTTTTT. Amino acids: CASSGPPGVAGGTGELFF.

The genes are TRBV5-1 and TRBJ2-3; 12 bases agree with TRBD2. Germline V gene data show CDR1 as SGHRS and CDR2 as YFSETQ. Trimming removed 0 bases from V and 3 bases from J; junction bases left unmatched: 5. The CDR3 covers 17 residues. CDR3 bases: TGCGCCAGCAGCTTGGGACTAGCGGGAGAGGGGACAGATACGCAGTATTTT. Its translation: CASSLGLAGEGTDTQYF.

The V and J genes are TRBV19 and TRBJ2-1, with 8 bases identical to TRBD1. Germline V gene lookup returns CDR1 LNHDA and CDR2 SQIVND (reference sequence). The CDR3 spans 15 residues. With 5 bases clipped from V and 7 bases from J, the junction kept 10 bases outside the gene matches. CDR3 residues: CASSLHRGIGNEQFF. The CDR3 nucleotides are TGTGCCAGTAGTCTACACAGGGGGATAGGGAATGAGCAGTTCTTC.

This chain links TRBV9 with TRBJ2-1; a possible D gene is TRBD2 (6 bases). V lost 2 bases, J lost 5 bases, and 20 bases lay in between. Germline V lookup: CDR1 SGDLS, CDR2 YYNGEE. The CDR3 totals 17 residues. CDR3 DNA sequence: TGTGCCAGCAGCGTCCGTAGCTCTATCGGGGGTAACAATGAGCAGTTCTTC. It is translated as CASSVRSSIGGNNEQFF.

The V call is TRBV29-1, the J call TRBJ2-1, with 10 nucleotides matching TRBD2. V was clipped by 4 bases and J by 9 bases; unmatched bases: 9. The CDR3 totals 14 residues. Germline V gene lookup returns CDR1 SQVTM and CDR2 ANQGSEA. Written as DNA, the CDR3 is TGCAGCGTTGGCTGGCTAGCGGGAGTCAGTGAGCAGTTCTTC. This translates into CSVGWLAGVSEQFF.

The chain is built from TRBV9 and TRBJ2-5; 8 bases match TRBD2. The junction had 3 bases not matched to a gene; V was cut back by 0 bases and J by 5 bases. The CDR3 length is 14 residues. The germline V gene has CDR1 SGDLS and CDR2 YYNGEE. The CDR3 spells CASSVAGGIETQYF. For the CDR3, the DNA is TGTGCCAGCAGCGTAGCGGGAGGGATCGAGACCCAGTACTTC. The full variable domain, with the rest looked up from reference TRBV9 and TRBJ2-5, is DSGVTQTPKHLITATGQRVTLRCSPRSGDLSVYWYQQSLDQGLQFLIQYYNGEERAKGNILERFSAQQFPDLHSELNLSSLELGDSALYFCASSVAGGIETQYFGPGTRLLVL.

The chain uses TRBV19 and TRBJ1-5; possible D gene TRBD1, 5 bases. This CDR3 is 15 amino acids long. CDR1 is LNHDA and CDR2 is SQIVND in the germline V gene (reference sequence). The ends were cut back, 2 bases at V and 4 bases at J, with 12 bases in the middle. The DNA of the CDR3 is TGTGCCAGTAGTATATTGGGGCAGATTAATCAGCCCCAGCATTTT. This sequence encodes CASSILGQINQPQHF.

The chain combines TRBV5-8 with TRBJ1-6; 7 bases align to TRBD1. The V segment lost 2 bases and the J segment 8 bases; nucleotides outside the gene matches: 7. CDR1 is SGHTS, CDR2 YDEGEE, per germline. There are 15 residues in the CDR3. CDR3 coding DNA: TGTGCCAGCAGCTTCCCGACAGGGAGCCATTCACCCCTCCACTTT. As protein: CASSFPTGSHSPLHF.

This sequence joins TRBV16 and TRBJ2-7, with a weak D call TRBD1 (6 bases). Trimming pared 4 bases from V and 2 bases from J, leaving 12 bases between. The CDR3 has 14 residues. Germline CDR1 is KGHSY and CDR2 is FQNENV. The CDR3 here is CASSPGQITYEQYF. The CDR3 nucleotides are TGTGCCAGCAGCCCCGGACAGATCACCTACGAGCAGTACTTC.

The V and J genes are TRBV7-9 and TRBJ2-7; D call uncertain. CDR1 SEHNR and CDR2 FQNEAQ come from the germline V gene (reference sequence). The V end was cut by 6 bases, the J end by 3 bases, with 9 bases between. The CDR3 runs to 12 residues. CDR3 loop: CASSSTYYEQYF. As DNA, the CDR3 is TGTGCCAGCAGTTCCACTTACTACGAGCAGTACTTC.

This clone was found once. CDR3: CASLPAGQGFDEQYF. CDR3 DNA sequence: TGTGCTAGTTTACCTGCCGGACAGGGATTCGACGAGCAGTACTTC. V is TRBV12-5 and J is TRBJ2-7; TRBD1 matches 8 bases. V lost 8 bases, J lost 5 bases, and 14 bases stayed unmatched. The CDR3 consists of 15 residues. Germline CDR1 reads LGHNT; CDR2 reads FRNRAP.

The rearrangement joins TRBV5-1 to TRBJ2-1; 8 bases align to TRBD2. The J segment lost 0 bases and the V segment lost 2 bases, leaving 4 bases of the junction unmatched. From germline, CDR1 is SGHRS and CDR2 YFSETQ. This CDR3 is built from 16 residues. The CDR3 nucleotides are TGCGCCAGCAGCTTTAGCGGGATAAGCTCCTACAATGAGCAGTTCTTC. Amino acid sequence: CASSFSGISSYNEQFF.

The chain is built from TRBV19 and TRBJ2-7, with a tentative D call TRBD2 (5 bases). Germline V CDR1 and CDR2: LNHDA, SQIVND (reference sequence). Trimming pared 0 bases from V and 4 bases from J, leaving 13 bases between. The CDR3 is 15 residues long. The CDR3: CASSIDLALNYEQYF. DNA of the CDR3: TGTGCCAGTAGTATAGATCTAGCATTGAATTACGAGCAGTACTTC.

The chain has TRBV19 and TRBJ1-6; TRBD1 aligns across 9 bases. The CDR3 spans 16 residues. Germline loops: CDR1 LNHDA, CDR2 SQIVND (reference sequence). V lost 7 bases, J lost 10 bases, and 14 bases stayed unmatched. CDR3 loop: CASNGLSGQGTSPLHF. Here the CDR3 DNA reads TGTGCCAGTAACGGTCTGTCGGGACAGGGAACATCACCCCTCCACTTT.